The rows below give T cell receptor beta chains drawn from one sample of a study of shared clonotypes between healthy human individuals. TCRdb's copy holds only in-frame clones and misses some; the assay was immunoSEQ multiplex PCR. The sample includes a few hundred thousand clones, nearly 97% of them seen just once. Sequencing was carried out using naive CD8+ T cells sorted from blood. These receptors all stem from a woman aged 25 to 39 in good health. CDR3s include the opening cysteine and the closing phenylalanine or tryptophan. A D gene is named only where the DNA matches it firmly. Clone size is not always given. Where it is, it says once, few, many or a class for expanded clones.

V gene,clone size,J gene,D gene,CDR3 protein,CDR3 DNA
TRBV29-1,-,TRBJ1-1,-,CSVRVTEAFF,TGCAGCGTGAGGGTAACTGAAGCTTTCTTT
TRBV28,once,TRBJ1-2,-,CASSSNREVDYGYTF,TGTGCCAGCAGCTCAAACAGGGAAGTAGACTATGGCTACACCTTC
TRBV29-1,-,TRBJ2-1,TRBD2,CSVEDRSGGRALEQFF,TGCAGCGTTGAAGATCGGTCTGGCGGGAGGGCCCTTGAGCAGTTCTTC
TRBV28,-,TRBJ2-1,-,CASSLRHNEQFF,TGTGCCAGCAGCCTGAGGCACAATGAGCAGTTCTTC
TRBV28,-,TRBJ2-7,TRBD2,CASLAGERYEQYF,TGTGCCAGCCTAGCGGGAGAAAGGTACGAGCAGTACTTC
TRBV11-2,-,TRBJ2-7,-,CASSTRYYEQYF,TGTGCCAGCAGCACCCGGTACTACGAGCAGTACTTC
TRBV13,-,TRBJ1-2,-,CASSEGKGHSRGYTF,TGTGCCAGCAGCGAGGGGAAAGGGCACTCGCGGGGCTACACCTTC
TRBV27,once,TRBJ2-7,-,CASSFTIAGAGEQYF,TGTGCCAGCAGTTTCACCATAGCAGGGGCTGGGGAGCAGTACTTC
TRBV2,-,TRBJ2-5,TRBD1,CASGQGRTGIQETQYF,TGTGCCAGCGGTCAAGGACGGACAGGGATCCAAGAGACCCAGTACTTC
TRBV2,once,TRBJ2-7,-,CASSRDYEQYF,TGTGCCAGCAGTAGAGATTACGAGCAGTACTTC
TRBV28,-,TRBJ2-7,-,CASRPPGLRSYEQYF,TGTGCCAGCAGGCCCCCGGGCTTACGCTCCTACGAGCAGTACTTC
TRBV7-9,once,TRBJ1-1,TRBD1,CASSLKGGGSTEAFF,TGTGCCAGCAGCTTAAAAGGGGGCGGAAGCACTGAAGCTTTCTTT
TRBV6-1,-,TRBJ1-3,-,CASSDGLLSGNTIYF,TGTGCCAGCAGTGATGGCCTTCTCTCTGGAAACACCATATATTTT
TRBV19,once,TRBJ2-1,-,CASSIYGSGYNEQFF,TGTGCCAGTAGTATATATGGCAGTGGATACAATGAGCAGTTCTTC
TRBV5-4,-,TRBJ1-2,-,CASSYGGFGGYTF,TGTGCCAGCAGCTATGGGGGTTTTGGGGGCTACACCTTC
TRBV28,few,TRBJ1-1,-,CASSLGSYTEAFF,TGTGCCAGCAGTTTAGGGTCGTACACTGAAGCTTTCTTT